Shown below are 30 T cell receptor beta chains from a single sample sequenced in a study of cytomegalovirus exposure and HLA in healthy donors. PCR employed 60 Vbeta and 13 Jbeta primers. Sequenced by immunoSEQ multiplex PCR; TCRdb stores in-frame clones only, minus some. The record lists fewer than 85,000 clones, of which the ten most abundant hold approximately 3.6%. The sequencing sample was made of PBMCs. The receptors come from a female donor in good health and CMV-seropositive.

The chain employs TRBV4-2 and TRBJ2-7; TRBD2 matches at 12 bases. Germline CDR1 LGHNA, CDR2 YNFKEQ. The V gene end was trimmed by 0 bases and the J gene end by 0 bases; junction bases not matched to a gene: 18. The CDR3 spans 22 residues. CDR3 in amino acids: CASSQDLVTGWTSGAPSYEQYF. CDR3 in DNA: TGTGCCAGCAGCCAAGATCTGGTAACAGGGTGGACTAGCGGGGCCCCCTCCTACGAGCAGTACTTC.

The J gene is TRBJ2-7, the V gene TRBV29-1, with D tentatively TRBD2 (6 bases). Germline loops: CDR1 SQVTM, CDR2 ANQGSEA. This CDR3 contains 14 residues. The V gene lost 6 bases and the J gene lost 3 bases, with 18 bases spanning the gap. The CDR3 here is CSVGREPHSYEQYF. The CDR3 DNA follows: TGCAGCGTCGGACGGGAGCCTCATAGCTACGAGCAGTACTTC.

The CDR3 protein is CASSQEEGGLADTQYF. In DNA, the CDR3 is TGCGCCAGCAGCCAAGAGGAGGGGGGGCTTGCAGATACGCAGTATTTT. The chain is built from TRBV4-1 and TRBJ2-3; tentatively, D is TRBD2 (7 bases). This CDR3 region has 16 residues. V was cut by 0 bases and J by 4 bases, with 14 bases left in between. The V gene's germline CDR1 is MGHRA and CDR2 YSYEKL.

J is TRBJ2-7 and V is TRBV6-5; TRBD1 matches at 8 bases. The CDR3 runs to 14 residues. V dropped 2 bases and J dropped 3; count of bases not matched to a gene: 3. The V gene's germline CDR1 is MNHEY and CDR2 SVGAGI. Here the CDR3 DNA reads TGTGCCAGCAGTTACCGGGACAGGTACTACGAGCAGTACTTC. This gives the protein CASSYRDRYYEQYF.

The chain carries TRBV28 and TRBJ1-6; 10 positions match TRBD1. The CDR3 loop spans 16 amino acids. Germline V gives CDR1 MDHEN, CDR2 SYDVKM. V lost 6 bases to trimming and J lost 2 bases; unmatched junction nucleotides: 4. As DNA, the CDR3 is TGTGCCAGCAGCCGACAGGGGGCGACCTATAATTCACCCCTCCACTTT. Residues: CASSRQGATYNSPLHF.

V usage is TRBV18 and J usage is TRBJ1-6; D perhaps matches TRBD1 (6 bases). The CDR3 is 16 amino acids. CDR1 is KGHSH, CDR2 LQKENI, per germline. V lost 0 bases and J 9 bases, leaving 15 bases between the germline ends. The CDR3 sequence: CASSPPSGARVSPLHF. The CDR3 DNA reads TGTGCCAGCTCACCACCGTCAGGGGCGCGGGTTTCACCCCTCCACTTT.

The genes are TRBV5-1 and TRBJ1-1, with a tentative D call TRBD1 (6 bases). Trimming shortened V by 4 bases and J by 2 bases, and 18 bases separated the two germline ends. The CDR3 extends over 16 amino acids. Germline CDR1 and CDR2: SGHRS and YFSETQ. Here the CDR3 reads CASSPYPGTSNTEAFF. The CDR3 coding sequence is TGCGCCAGCAGCCCGTACCCCGGGACATCCAACACTGAAGCTTTCTTT.

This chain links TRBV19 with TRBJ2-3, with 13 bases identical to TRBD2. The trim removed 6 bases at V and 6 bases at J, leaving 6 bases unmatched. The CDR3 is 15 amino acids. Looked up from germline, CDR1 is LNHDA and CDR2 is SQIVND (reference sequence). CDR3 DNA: TGTGCCAGTAGGGGGGGACTAGCGGGGTTTGATACGCAGTATTTT. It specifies CASRGGLAGFDTQYF.

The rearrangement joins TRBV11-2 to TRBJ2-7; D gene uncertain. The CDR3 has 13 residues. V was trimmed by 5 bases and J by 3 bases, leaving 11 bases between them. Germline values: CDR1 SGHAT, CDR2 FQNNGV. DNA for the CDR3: TGTGCCAGCAGCCCCAGGATAATCTACGAGCAGTACTTC. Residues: CASSPRIIYEQYF.

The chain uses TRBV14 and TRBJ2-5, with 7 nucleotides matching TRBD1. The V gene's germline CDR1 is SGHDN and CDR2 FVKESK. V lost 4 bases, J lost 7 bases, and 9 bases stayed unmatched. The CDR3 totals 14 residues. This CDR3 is CASSPYTGAGTQYF. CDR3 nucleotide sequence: TGTGCCAGCAGCCCGTATACAGGGGCCGGGACCCAGTACTTC.

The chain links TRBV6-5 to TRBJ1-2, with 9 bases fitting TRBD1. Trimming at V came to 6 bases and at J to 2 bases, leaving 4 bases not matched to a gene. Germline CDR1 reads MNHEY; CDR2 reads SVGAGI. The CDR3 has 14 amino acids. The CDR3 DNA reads TGTGCCAGCAGACGGACAGGGGAAAACTATGGCTACACCTTC. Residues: CASRRTGENYGYTF.

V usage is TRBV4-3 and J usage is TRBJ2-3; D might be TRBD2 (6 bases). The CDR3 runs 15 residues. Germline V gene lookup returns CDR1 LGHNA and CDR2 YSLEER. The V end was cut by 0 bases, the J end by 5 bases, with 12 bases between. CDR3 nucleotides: TGCGCCAGCAGCCAAGAAAGGGACTTACTAGATACGCAGTATTTT. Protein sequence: CASSQERDLLDTQYF.

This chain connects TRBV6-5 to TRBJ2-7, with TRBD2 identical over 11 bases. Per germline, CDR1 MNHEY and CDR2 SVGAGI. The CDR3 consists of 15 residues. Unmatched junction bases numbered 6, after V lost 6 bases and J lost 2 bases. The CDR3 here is CASRGGTSGAYEQYF. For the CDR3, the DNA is TGTGCCAGCAGAGGCGGGACTAGCGGTGCCTACGAGCAGTACTTC.

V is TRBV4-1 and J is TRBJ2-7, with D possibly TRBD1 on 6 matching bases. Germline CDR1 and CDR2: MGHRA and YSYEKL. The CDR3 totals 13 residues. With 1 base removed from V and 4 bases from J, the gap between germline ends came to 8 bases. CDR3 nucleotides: TGCGCCAGCAGCCAAGGGACAGTGTACGAGCAGTACTTC. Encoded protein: CASSQGTVYEQYF.

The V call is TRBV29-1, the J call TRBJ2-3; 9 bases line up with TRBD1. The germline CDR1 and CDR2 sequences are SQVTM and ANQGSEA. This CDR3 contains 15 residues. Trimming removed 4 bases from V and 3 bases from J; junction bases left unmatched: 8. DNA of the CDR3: TGCAGCGTTGCGGGGGGAGGACAGGGGACAGATACGCAGTATTTT. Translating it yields CSVAGGGQGTDTQYF.

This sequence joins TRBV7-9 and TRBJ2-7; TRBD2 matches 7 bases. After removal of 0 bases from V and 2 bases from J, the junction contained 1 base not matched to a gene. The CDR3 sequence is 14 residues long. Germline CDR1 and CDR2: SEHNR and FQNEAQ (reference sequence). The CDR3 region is CASSLAGTTYEQYF. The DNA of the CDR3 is TGTGCCAGCAGCTTAGCCGGGACTACCTACGAGCAGTACTTC.

The CDR3 DNA follows: TGCAGCGTTGGCGGGGGGGGCTACGAGCAGTACTTC. Translating it yields CSVGGGGYEQYF. This rearrangement joins TRBV29-1 to TRBJ2-7; 9 bases are a match to TRBD2. The V gene's germline CDR1 is SQVTM and CDR2 ANQGSEA. The CDR3 sequence is 12 residues long. V lost 4 bases and J lost 3; bases outside the gene matches: 1.

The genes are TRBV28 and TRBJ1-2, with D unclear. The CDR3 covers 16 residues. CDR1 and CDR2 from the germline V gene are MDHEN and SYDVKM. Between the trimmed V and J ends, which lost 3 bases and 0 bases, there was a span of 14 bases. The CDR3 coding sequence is TGTGCCAGCAGTTTCTTATTAGGAGCACCTAACTATGGCTACACCTTC. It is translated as CASSFLLGAPNYGYTF.

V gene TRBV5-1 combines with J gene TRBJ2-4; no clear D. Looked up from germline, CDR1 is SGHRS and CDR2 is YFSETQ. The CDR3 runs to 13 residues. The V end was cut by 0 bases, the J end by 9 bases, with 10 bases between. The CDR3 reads CASSLDPSGIQYF. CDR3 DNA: TGCGCCAGCAGCTTGGACCCTTCCGGCATTCAGTACTTC.

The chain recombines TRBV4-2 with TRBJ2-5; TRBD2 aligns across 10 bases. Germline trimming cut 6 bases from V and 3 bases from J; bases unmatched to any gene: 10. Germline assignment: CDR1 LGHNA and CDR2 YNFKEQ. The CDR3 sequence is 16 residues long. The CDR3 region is CASSTGSGRVEETQYF. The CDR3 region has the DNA TGTGCCAGCAGTACGGGAAGCGGGAGGGTGGAAGAGACCCAGTACTTC.

CDR3 amino acids: CASSPGSGGLGANVLTF. Here the CDR3 DNA reads TGTGCCAGCTCACCGGGGTCAGGGGGCCTTGGGGCCAACGTCCTGACTTTC. The chain couples TRBV18 to TRBJ2-6, with 8 bases identical to TRBD1. The trim removed 3 bases at V and 3 bases at J, leaving 7 bases unmatched. This CDR3 comprises 17 residues. Germline V gene sequence: CDR1 KGHSH, CDR2 LQKENI.

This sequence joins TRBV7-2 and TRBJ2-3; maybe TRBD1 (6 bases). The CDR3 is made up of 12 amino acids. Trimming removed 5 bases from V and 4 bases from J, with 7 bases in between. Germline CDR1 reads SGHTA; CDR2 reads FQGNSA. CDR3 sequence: CASSPGADTQYF. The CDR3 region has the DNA TGTGCCAGCAGCCCAGGGGCAGATACGCAGTATTTT.

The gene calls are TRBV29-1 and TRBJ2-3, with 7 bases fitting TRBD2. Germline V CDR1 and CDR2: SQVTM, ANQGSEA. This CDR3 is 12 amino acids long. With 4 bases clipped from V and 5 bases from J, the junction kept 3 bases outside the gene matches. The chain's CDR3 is CSVGGGIDTQYF. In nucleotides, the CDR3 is TGCAGCGTTGGGGGGGGAATAGATACGCAGTATTTT.

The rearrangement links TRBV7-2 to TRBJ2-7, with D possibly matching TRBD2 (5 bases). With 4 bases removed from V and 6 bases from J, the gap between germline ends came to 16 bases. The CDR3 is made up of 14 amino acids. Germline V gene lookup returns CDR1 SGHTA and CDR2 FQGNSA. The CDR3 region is CASSSQGSSSEQYF. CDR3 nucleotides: TGTGCCAGCAGCTCCCAAGGGAGTAGTTCCGAGCAGTACTTC.

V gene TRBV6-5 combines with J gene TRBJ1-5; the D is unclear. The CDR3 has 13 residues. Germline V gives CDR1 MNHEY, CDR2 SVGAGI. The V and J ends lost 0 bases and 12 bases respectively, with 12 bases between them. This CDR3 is CASSYSYAGNQHF. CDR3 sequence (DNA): TGTGCCAGCAGTTACTCGTATGCGGGGAACCAGCATTTT.

CDR3 coding DNA: TGTGCCAGCGCTCGCATGGGACTTTCCCACGAGCAGTACTTC. It encodes CASARMGLSHEQYF. The chain has TRBV6-1 and TRBJ2-7; D might be TRBD2 (6 bases). Per the germline V gene, CDR1 is MNHNS and CDR2 is SASEGT. V gave up 8 bases and J gave up 5 bases, with 19 bases separating them. CDR3 size: 14 residues.

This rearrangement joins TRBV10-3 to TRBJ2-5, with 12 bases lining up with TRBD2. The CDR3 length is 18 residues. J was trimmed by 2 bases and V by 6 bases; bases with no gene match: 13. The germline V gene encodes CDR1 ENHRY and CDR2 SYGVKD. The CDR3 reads CAISGEAYLAGGQETQYF. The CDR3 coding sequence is TGTGCCATCAGCGGGGAGGCTTATCTAGCGGGAGGGCAAGAGACCCAGTACTTC.

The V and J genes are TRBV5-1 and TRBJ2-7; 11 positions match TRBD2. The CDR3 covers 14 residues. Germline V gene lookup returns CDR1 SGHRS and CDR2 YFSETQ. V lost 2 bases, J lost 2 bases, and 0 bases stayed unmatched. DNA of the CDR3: TGCGCCAGCAGCTTTAGCGGGAGGGCCTACGAGCAGTACTTC. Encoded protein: CASSFSGRAYEQYF.

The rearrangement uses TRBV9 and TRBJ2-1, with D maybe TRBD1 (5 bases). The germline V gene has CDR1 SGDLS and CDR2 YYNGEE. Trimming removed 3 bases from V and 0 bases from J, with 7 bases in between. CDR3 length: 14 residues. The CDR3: CASSAQGSYNEQFF. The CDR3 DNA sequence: TGTGCCAGCAGCGCGCAGGGCTCCTACAATGAGCAGTTCTTC.

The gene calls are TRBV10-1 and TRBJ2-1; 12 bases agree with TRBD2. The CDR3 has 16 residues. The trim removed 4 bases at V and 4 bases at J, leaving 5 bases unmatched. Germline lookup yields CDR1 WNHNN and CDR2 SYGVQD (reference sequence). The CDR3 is CASSAKLAGGYNEQFF. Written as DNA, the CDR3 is TGCGCCAGCAGTGCGAAGCTAGCGGGAGGGTACAATGAGCAGTTCTTC.